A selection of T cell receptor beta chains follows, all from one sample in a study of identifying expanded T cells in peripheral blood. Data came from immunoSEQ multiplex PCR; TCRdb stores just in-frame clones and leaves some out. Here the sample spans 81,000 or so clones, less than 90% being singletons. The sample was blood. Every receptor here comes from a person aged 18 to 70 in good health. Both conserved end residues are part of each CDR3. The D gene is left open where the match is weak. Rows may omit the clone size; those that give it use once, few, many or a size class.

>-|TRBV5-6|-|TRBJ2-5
TGTGCCAGCAGCCCGCTGGCAGGGTCAGAGACCCAGTACTTC
CASSPLAGSETQYF
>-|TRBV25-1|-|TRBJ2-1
TGTGCCAGCAGTGAATTTTCGGCCTATACGGGGCAGTTCTTC
CASSEFSAYTGQFF
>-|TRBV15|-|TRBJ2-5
TGTGCCACCAGCAGAGATGAATTGGGAGAGACCCAGTACTTC
CATSRDELGETQYF
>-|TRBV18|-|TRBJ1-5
TGTGCCAGCTCACCGACAGGAGACCAGCCCCAGCATTTT
CASSPTGDQPQHF
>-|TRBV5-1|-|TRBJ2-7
TGCGCCAGCAGCTGGGACACCAACCCAACTTTTGCGCCGGACGAGCAGTACTTC
CASSWDTNPTFAPDEQYF
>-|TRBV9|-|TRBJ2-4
TGTGCCAGCAGCGTCATCCTAGCCAAAAACATTCAGTACTTC
CASSVILAKNIQYF
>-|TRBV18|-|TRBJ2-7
TGTGCCAGCTCACAGGGACAATTTACCTACGAGCAGTACTTC
CASSQGQFTYEQYF
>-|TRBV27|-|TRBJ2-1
TGTGCCAGCAGCGAAATGGGGGGATCCTACAATGAGCAGTTCTTC
CASSEMGGSYNEQFF
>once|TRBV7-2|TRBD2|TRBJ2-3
TGTGCCAGCAGCGGCCAGCGGGAGGGCCGTGGAGATACGCAGTATTTT
CASSGQREGRGDTQYF
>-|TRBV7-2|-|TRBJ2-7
TGTGCCAGCAGCTTAGAAAGACCTAGCAGGCCCTACGAGCAGTACTTC
CASSLERPSRPYEQYF
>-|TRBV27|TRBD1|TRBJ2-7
TGTGCCAGCAGTAACACCGGGACAGGATCCTACGAGCAGTACTTC
CASSNTGTGSYEQYF
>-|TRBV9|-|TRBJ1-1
TGTGCCAGCAGCGTAGTAAAGGCTGGGGTGAACACTGAAGCTTTCTTT
CASSVVKAGVNTEAFF
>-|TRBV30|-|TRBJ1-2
TGTGCCTCGCTCCGAAGTGGAGAAGGCTATGGCTACACCTTC
CASLRSGEGYGYTF
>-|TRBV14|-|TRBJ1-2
TGTGCCAGCAGCCAAGATACGACAGCCCCCTATGGCTACACCTTC
CASSQDTTAPYGYTF
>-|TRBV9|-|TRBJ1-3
TGTGCCAGCAGCGCCTCTGGACAGACCTCTGGAAACACCATATATTTT
CASSASGQTSGNTIYF
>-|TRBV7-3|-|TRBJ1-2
TGTGCCAGCAGCTCGACAGAAGTAAACTATGGCTACACCTTC
CASSSTEVNYGYTF
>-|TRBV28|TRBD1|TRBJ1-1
TGTGCCAGCTCCAGGGGGCTCGAAGCTTTCTTT
CASSRGLEAFF
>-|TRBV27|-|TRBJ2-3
TGTGCCAGCAGTTTTCAGGCGGCCGGAGCGGGTGGCACAGATACGCAGTATTTT
CASSFQAAGAGGTDTQYF
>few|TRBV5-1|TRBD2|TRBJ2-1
TGCGCCAGCAGCGGGACTAGAAACTACAATGAGCAGTTCTTC
CASSGTRNYNEQFF
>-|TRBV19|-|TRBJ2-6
TGTGCCAGTAGTAAAGGGGTCTCTGGGGCCAACGTCCTGACTTTC
CASSKGVSGANVLTF
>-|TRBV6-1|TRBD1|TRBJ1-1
TGTGCCAGCCCGACAGGGGTGAACACTGAAGCTTTCTTT
CASPTGVNTEAFF